One and the same sample provided the 30 T cell receptor beta chains below, sequenced in a study of T cell responses to AZD1222 COVID-19 vaccine. TCRdb keeps only in-frame clones here, not all; method: immunoSEQ multiplex PCR. The top ten clones hold about 10% of a sample with 95,000 to 150,000 clones, roughly 84% of them seen once. Sample: peripheral blood, taken on day 0 of AZD1222 vaccination. These receptor sequences come from an adult in good health.

V and J are TRBV5-1 and TRBJ1-1; maybe TRBD1 (5 bases). The CDR3 runs to 16 residues. Trimming shortened V by 1 base and J by 6 bases, and 19 bases separated the two germline ends. CDR1 and CDR2 from the germline V gene are SGHRS and YFSETQ. DNA of the CDR3: TGCGCCAGCAGCTTGCCCCCAGACAGCCGGGGGTCTGAAGCTTTCTTT. Protein product: CASSLPPDSRGSEAFF.

The V call is TRBV29-1, the J call TRBJ2-1; TRBD2 matches 16 bases. The CDR3 totals 15 residues. After removal of 6 bases from V and 10 bases from J, the junction contained 9 bases not matched to a gene. From germline, CDR1 is SQVTM and CDR2 ANQGSEA. The CDR3 DNA sequence: TGCAGCGTAGTGGGACTAGCGGGAGGGGAAGGGGAGCAGTTCTTC. It yields the protein CSVVGLAGGEGEQFF.

This clone was seen only once. CDR3 DNA: TGTGCCAGCAGCTTAGAGGGTTACGAGACCCAGTACTTC. Its protein product is CASSLEGYETQYF. The chain couples TRBV7-9 to TRBJ2-5, with D hard to call. Trimming removed 1 base at V and 5 bases at J, with 8 bases between. The CDR3 spans 13 residues. Looked up from germline, CDR1 is SEHNR and CDR2 is FQNEAQ (reference sequence). The entire variable domain, with the rest obtained from reference TRBV7-9 and TRBJ2-5, is as follows: DTGVSQNPRHKITKRGQNVTFRCDPISEHNRLYWYRQTLGQGPEFLTYFQNEAQLEKSRLLSDRFSAERPKGSFSTLEIQRTEQGDSAMYLCASSLEGYETQYFGPGTRLLVL.

The rearrangement joins TRBV9 to TRBJ2-3; a possible D gene is TRBD2 (6 bases). This CDR3 contains 15 residues. The V end was cut by 0 bases, the J end by 5 bases, with 13 bases between. Germline CDR1 reads SGDLS; CDR2 reads YYNGEE. The CDR3 nucleotides read TGTGCCAGCAGCGTAGGAGGAGGGGCAAGAGATACGCAGTATTTT. This translates into CASSVGGGARDTQYF.

This rearrangement joins TRBV11-3 to TRBJ1-3, with no clear D. V was clipped by 3 bases and J by 0 bases, with 9 bases between them. The germline V gene encodes CDR1 SGHNT and CDR2 YENEEA. This CDR3 spans 15 amino acids. The CDR3 coding sequence is TGTGCCAGCAGCTTTGGCCCGAGCTCTGGAAACACCATATATTTT. It translates to CASSFGPSSGNTIYF.

This clone has only one observation. The chain couples TRBV10-3 to TRBJ2-3; TRBD1 aligns across 9 bases. CDR1 ENHRY and CDR2 SYGVKD come from the germline V gene. This CDR3 is built from 15 residues. Trimming at V came to 6 bases and at J to 2 bases, leaving 6 bases not matched to a gene. CDR3 sequence: CAIRDRGGFTDTQYF. The CDR3 DNA reads TGTGCCATCAGGGACAGGGGAGGGTTCACAGATACGCAGTATTTT.

The chain couples TRBV3-1 (or the pseudogene TRBV3-2) to TRBJ2-5; TRBD1 agrees at 10 bases. The CDR3 covers 17 residues. Trimming cost V 8 bases and J 0 bases; bases outside gene matches: 12. CDR1 and CDR2 from the germline V gene are LGHDT and YNNKEL (reference sequence). The CDR3 protein is CASLGPGQGLNQETQYF. CDR3 bases: TGTGCCAGCCTAGGGCCGGGACAGGGGCTTAACCAAGAGACCCAGTACTTC.

The gene calls are TRBV7-9 and TRBJ2-1; TRBD2 aligns across 7 bases. Germline V gene lookup returns CDR1 SEHNR and CDR2 FQNEAQ (reference sequence). The CDR3 is 14 residues long. V shed 6 bases, J shed 3 bases, and the junction held 5 bases outside the gene matches. The DNA of the CDR3 is TGTGCCAGCAGACCCGGGGGGTTCTACAATGAGCAGTTCTTC. It translates to CASRPGGFYNEQFF.

This sequence joins TRBV7-5 and TRBJ1-1. TRBV7-5 is classified as a pseudogene. The CDR3 loop spans 12 amino acids. The CDR3 loop is CARSLGGLEAFF. In DNA form, the CDR3 reads TGTGCCAGAAGCCTCGGGGGGTTGGAAGCTTTCTTT.

The J gene is TRBJ1-2, the V gene TRBV4-1, with D unclear. The CDR3 spans 12 residues. The ends were cut back, 0 bases at V and 7 bases at J, with 6 bases in the middle. The V gene's germline CDR1 is MGHRA and CDR2 YSYEKL. The CDR3 reads CASSQDRTGYTF. The CDR3 coding sequence is TGCGCCAGCAGCCAAGACAGGACTGGCTACACCTTC.

The V and J genes are TRBV6-5 and TRBJ1-1; D is possibly TRBD1 (5 bases). Germline V CDR1 and CDR2: MNHEY, SVGAGI. The V end lost 2 bases, the J end lost 6 bases, and 19 bases lay between the germline ends. The CDR3 is 16 residues long. The CDR3 region is CASSYTSRGGRAEAFF. The CDR3 DNA is TGTGCCAGCAGTTACACCTCCCGGGGGGGACGGGCTGAAGCTTTCTTT.

The genes are TRBV11-1 and TRBJ2-7, with TRBD2 matching over 14 bases. Per the germline V gene, CDR1 is SGHAT and CDR2 is FQDESV (reference sequence). With 5 bases clipped from V and 6 bases from J, the junction kept 3 bases outside the gene matches. This CDR3 contains 14 residues. CDR3 region: CASSRGLAGGEQYF. The CDR3 DNA reads as TGTGCCAGCAGCCGAGGACTAGCGGGAGGCGAGCAGTACTTC.

The chain couples TRBV11-3 to TRBJ2-7; TRBD2 agrees at 7 bases. The CDR3 runs 13 residues. In germline, CDR1 is SGHNT, CDR2 YENEEA. Germline trimming cut 7 bases from V and 1 base from J; bases unmatched to any gene: 4. Here the CDR3 reads CASNGGGSYEQYF. CDR3 DNA: TGTGCCAGCAACGGCGGGGGTTCCTACGAGCAGTACTTC.

J is TRBJ2-3 and V is TRBV11-2; 10 nucleotides agree with TRBD1. V lost 4 bases and J lost 4; bases outside the gene matches: 2. Germline V gene lookup returns CDR1 SGHAT and CDR2 FQNNGV. The CDR3 covers 14 residues. CDR3 protein: CASSYDRGPDTQYF. CDR3 DNA sequence: TGTGCCAGCAGCTACGACAGGGGGCCAGATACGCAGTATTTT.

This chain links TRBV7-3 with TRBJ2-1, with 12 bases lining up with TRBD2. Per germline, CDR1 SGHTA and CDR2 FQGTGA. The CDR3 consists of 16 residues. The J segment lost 8 bases and the V segment lost 4 bases, leaving 9 bases of the junction unmatched. CDR3 bases: TGTGCCAGCAGCTCCCGGACTAGCGGGATTAGCGATGAGCAGTTCTTC. Its protein product is CASSSRTSGISDEQFF. Using reference TRBV7-3 and TRBJ2-1 for the parts outside the CDR3, the full variable domain is GAGVSQTPSNKVTEKGKYVELRCDPISGHTALYWYRQSLGQGPEFLIYFQGTGAADDSGLPNDRFFAVRPEGSVSTLKIQRTERGDSAVYLCASSSRTSGISDEQFFGPGTRLTVL.

This chain joins TRBV29-1 and TRBJ2-7; the D gene is possibly TRBD2 (5 bases). Trimming pared 7 bases from V and 3 bases from J, leaving 22 bases between. Germline V gene data show CDR1 as SQVTM and CDR2 as ANQGSEA. The CDR3 loop spans 15 amino acids. The CDR3 protein is CSGGERATGNYEQYF. As DNA, the CDR3 is TGCAGCGGGGGAGAACGGGCCACGGGTAACTACGAGCAGTACTTC.

The J gene is TRBJ1-5, the V gene TRBV6-2 or TRBV6-3; 8 bases fit TRBD1. CDR1 and CDR2 (germline): MNHEY, SVGEGT. CDR3 size: 14 residues. After removal of 5 bases from V and 10 bases from J, the junction contained 10 bases not matched to a gene. The chain's CDR3 is CASSRGQGRGPQHF. CDR3 coding DNA: TGTGCCAGCAGTCGAGGACAGGGACGGGGTCCCCAGCATTTT.

The chain carries TRBV4-3 and TRBJ2-3; no firm D call. Trimming left V 4 bases short and J 2 bases short, with 7 bases between. The CDR3 is 13 residues long. Germline V CDR1 and CDR2: LGHNA, YSLEER. The DNA for the CDR3 is TGCGCCAGCAGCCCTGACCTCACAGATACGCAGTATTTT. Its protein product is CASSPDLTDTQYF.

The chain employs TRBV6-5 and TRBJ2-1; 12 positions match TRBD2. The V gene's germline CDR1 is MNHEY and CDR2 SVGAGI. After removal of 2 bases from V and 4 bases from J, the junction contained 3 bases not matched to a gene. There are 16 residues in the CDR3. CDR3 DNA: TGTGCCAGCAGTTACGGGACTAGCGGGTCATACAATGAGCAGTTCTTC. Its protein is CASSYGTSGSYNEQFF.

This chain uses TRBV5-4 with TRBJ2-3, with 11 bases identical to TRBD1. The ends lost 4 bases at V and 6 bases at J; junction bases unmatched: 13. Germline V gene data show CDR1 as SGHNT and CDR2 as YYREEE (reference sequence). The CDR3 is 17 residues long. In DNA form, the CDR3 reads TGTGCCAGCAGCCCGACAGCGAGGACAGGGGGCCGGGATACGCAGTATTTT. This sequence encodes CASSPTARTGGRDTQYF.

The chain's CDR3 is CASSEQGGAHEQYF. The CDR3 DNA follows: TGTGCCAGCAGTGAACAGGGAGGGGCCCACGAGCAGTACTTC. The chain couples TRBV6-1 to TRBJ2-7; TRBD2 matches 7 bases. Trimming at V came to 2 bases and at J to 5 bases, leaving 6 bases not matched to a gene. The CDR3 loop spans 14 amino acids. From germline, CDR1 is MNHNS and CDR2 SASEGT.

This chain uses TRBV2 with TRBJ2-7; D is unresolved. V lost 7 bases, J lost 4 bases, and 11 bases lay in between. CDR3 length equals 12 residues. CDR1 SNHLY and CDR2 FYNNEI come from the germline V gene. The CDR3 region has the DNA TGTGCCAGCATCAATGTCGCTTACGAGCAGTACTTC. It codes for CASINVAYEQYF.

About this clone itself: At one of its ends the junction is not consistent with the germline gene, which may arise from a read error. The CDR3 nucleotides are TGCGCCAGCAGCCAAGCCGGGACAGGGGGCAACCAGCCCCAGCATTTT. It translates to CASSQAGTGGNQPQHF. The chain uses TRBV4-1 and TRBJ1-5; TRBD1 matches at 12 bases. This CDR3 spans 16 amino acids. Germline V gene lookup returns CDR1 MGHRA and CDR2 YSYEKL.

The chain has TRBV5-6 and TRBJ2-1, with D perhaps matching TRBD1 or TRBD2 (7 bases each). Trimming removed 0 bases from V and 7 bases from J, with 11 bases in between. The germline V gene encodes CDR1 SGHDT and CDR2 YYEEEE. This CDR3 has 14 residues. CDR3 coding DNA: TGTGCCAGCAGCTTGGGACAGGGAGGGAATGAGCAGTTCTTC. The encoded protein is CASSLGQGGNEQFF.

The chain is built from TRBV7-6 and TRBJ2-7, with 7 bases lining up with TRBD2. The CDR3 extends over 14 amino acids. V gave up 1 base and J gave up 5 bases; unmatched junction bases: 5. Germline V gives CDR1 SGHVS, CDR2 FNYEAQ. CDR3 sequence (DNA): TGTGCCAGCAGCTTAGGGGGGGGAGCGGACGAGCAGTACTTC. Encoded protein: CASSLGGGADEQYF.

The chain combines TRBV6-4 with TRBJ2-7, with D possibly TRBD2 on 6 matching bases. Germline V lookup: CDR1 MRHNA, CDR2 SNTAGT. Trimming pared 4 bases from V and 3 bases from J, leaving 10 bases between. This CDR3 has 13 residues. In nucleotides, the CDR3 is TGTGCCAGCAGTGTTGGGGGGAACTACGAGCAGTACTTC. Its protein is CASSVGGNYEQYF.

This chain joins TRBV5-1 and TRBJ2-1; D assignment may be TRBD1 or TRBD2 (7 bases each). With 7 bases removed from V and 6 bases from J, the gap between germline ends came to 26 bases. The CDR3 consists of 17 residues. Germline CDR1 SGHRS, CDR2 YFSETQ. The chain's CDR3 is CASGPYSQGRVGNEQFF. The DNA for the CDR3 is TGCGCCAGCGGCCCTTACTCACAGGGGAGGGTGGGCAATGAGCAGTTCTTC.

The rearrangement links TRBV7-2 to TRBJ1-3; D remains ambiguous. The CDR3 runs 14 residues. The V and J ends lost 5 bases and 1 base respectively, with 9 bases between them. Germline-derived CDR1 and CDR2 are SGHTA and FQGNSA. CDR3 amino acids: CASSQFGSGNTIYF. CDR3 in DNA: TGTGCCAGCAGCCAGTTCGGGTCTGGAAACACCATATATTTT.

V and J are TRBV5-1 and TRBJ1-4; D is unresolved. Germline lookup yields CDR1 SGHRS and CDR2 YFSETQ. The V and J ends lost 1 base and 8 bases respectively, with 12 bases between them. This CDR3 is built from 14 residues. The CDR3 sequence is CASSLTHPGEKLFF. CDR3 nucleotides: TGCGCCAGCAGCTTGACTCACCCGGGGGAAAAACTGTTTTTT. Using reference TRBV5-1 and TRBJ1-4 for the parts outside the CDR3, the full variable domain is KAGVTQTPRYLIKTRGQQVTLSCSPISGHRSVSWYQQTPGQGLQFLFEYFSETQRNKGNFPGRFSGRQFSNSRSEMNVSTLELGDSALYLCASSLTHPGEKLFFGSGTQLSVL.

The chain links TRBV5-1 to TRBJ1-1; no reliable D call. CDR1 SGHRS and CDR2 YFSETQ come from the germline V gene. This CDR3 spans 14 amino acids. The V and J ends lost 4 bases and 3 bases respectively, with 13 bases between them. Written as DNA, the CDR3 is TGCGCCAGCAGCCCGAGCCGACCGCACACTGAAGCTTTCTTT. Amino acid sequence: CASSPSRPHTEAFF.